These 31 T cell receptor beta chains originate from one sample sequenced in a study of cytomegalovirus exposure and HLA in healthy donors. Amplification used 60 Vbeta primers and 13 Jbeta primers. Sequenced by immunoSEQ multiplex PCR; TCRdb stores in-frame clones only, minus some. Of around 160,000 clones listed, around four fifths were seen once; the top ten hold approximately 9.8%. Sequenced input: PBMCs. These receptors were taken from a young man in good health and CMV-seropositive.

The chain uses TRBV7-6 and TRBJ1-2; D gene unclear. Trimming took off 5 bases at V and 1 base at J, with 14 bases between the two ends. The CDR3 runs to 15 residues. Germline V gene lookup returns CDR1 SGHVS and CDR2 FNYEAQ. CDR3 nucleotides: TGTGCCAGCAGCCCAACAGCTCCAGATAACTATGGCTACACCTTC. Protein sequence: CASSPTAPDNYGYTF.

The chain combines TRBV5-4 with TRBJ1-2, with 8 nucleotides matching TRBD1. This CDR3 is built from 15 residues. Germline trimming cut 4 bases from V and 3 bases from J; bases unmatched to any gene: 8. CDR1 and CDR2 from the germline V gene are SGHNT and YYREEE (reference sequence). The DNA for the CDR3 is TGTGCCAGCAGCGGCCGGACAGGGTCGTACTATGGCTACACCTTC. Its protein product is CASSGRTGSYYGYTF.

This clone was found once. This sequence joins TRBV5-4 and TRBJ1-2; D may be TRBD1 (6 bases). The germline V and J ends were trimmed by 1 base and 0 bases, with 13 bases remaining between them. This CDR3 has 16 residues. Germline values: CDR1 SGHNT, CDR2 YYREEE (reference sequence). This CDR3 is CASSLRGGRANYGYTF. Here the CDR3 DNA reads TGTGCCAGCAGCTTGAGGGGGGGCCGCGCTAACTATGGCTACACCTTC.

The V and J genes are TRBV6-5 and TRBJ2-5, with D possibly matching TRBD2 (5 bases). Trimming removed 7 bases from V and 2 bases from J, with 14 bases in between. The CDR3 has 14 residues. Germline V gene sequence: CDR1 MNHEY, CDR2 SVGAGI. For the CDR3, the DNA is TGTGCCAGCAACGGACTCGAACTTCAAGAGACCCAGTACTTC. Its translation is CASNGLELQETQYF.

The rearrangement joins TRBV4-2 to TRBJ1-4; tentatively, D is TRBD1 (6 bases). V shed 0 bases and J shed 1 base, with 9 bases lying between them. The germline gives CDR1 LGHNA, CDR2 YNFKEQ. CDR3 length: 16 residues. CDR3 in amino acids: CASSQDLRGTNEKLFF. The CDR3 coding sequence is TGTGCCAGCAGCCAAGATCTCAGGGGAACTAATGAAAAACTGTTTTTT.

V usage is TRBV5-6 and J usage is TRBJ2-5; a weak D match, TRBD2 (6 bases). The V end lost 4 bases, the J end lost 5 bases, and 15 bases lay between the germline ends. Germline V gene sequence: CDR1 SGHDT, CDR2 YYEEEE. The CDR3 loop spans 14 amino acids. The CDR3 nucleotides read TGTGCCAGCAGCCCGCGGAGGGACCTCGAGACCCAGTACTTC. It yields the protein CASSPRRDLETQYF.

The chain links TRBV20-1 to TRBJ2-1, with D unresolved. The CDR3 totals 9 residues. The germline CDR1 and CDR2 sequences are DFQATT and SNEGSKA (reference sequence). Trimming left V 3 bases short and J 15 bases short, with 9 bases between. The DNA for the CDR3 is TGCAGTGCTAGCTTACCGCGGTTCTTC. It is translated as CSASLPRFF.

Here the CDR3 DNA reads TGCGCCAGCAGCTTGGGCAGGGGGCAAATGAACACTGAAGCTTTCTTT. This encodes CASSLGRGQMNTEAFF. The chain has TRBV5-1 and TRBJ1-1; 8 bases map to TRBD1. CDR3 length: 16 amino acids. V lost 0 bases to trimming and J lost 0 bases; unmatched junction nucleotides: 4. Germline CDR1 is SGHRS and CDR2 is YFSETQ. The complete variable domain, with remaining parts taken from reference TRBV5-1 and TRBJ1-1, reads KAGVTQTPRYLIKTRGQQVTLSCSPISGHRSVSWYQQTPGQGLQFLFEYFSETQRNKGNFPGRFSGRQFSNSRSEMNVSTLELGDSALYLCASSLGRGQMNTEAFFGQGTRLTVV.

This chain links TRBV28 with TRBJ2-1; 10 nucleotides align to TRBD2. J was trimmed by 16 bases and V by 2 bases; bases with no gene match: 11. This CDR3 spans 14 amino acids. Germline CDR1 and CDR2: MDHEN and SYDVKM. The CDR3 nucleotides are TGTGCCAGCAGTTTAGAGGCTAGCGGGAGAGTCTTATTCTTC. Residues: CASSLEASGRVLFF. Full variable domain (missing parts from reference TRBV28 and TRBJ2-1): DVKVTQSSRYLVKRTGEKVFLECVQDMDHENMFWYRQDPGLGLRLIYFSYDVKMKEKGDIPEGYSVSREKKERFSLILESASTNQTSMYLCASSLEASGRVLFFGPGTRLTVL.

The genes are TRBV19 and TRBJ2-7, with 11 nucleotides matching TRBD2. CDR1 is LNHDA, CDR2 SQIVND, per germline (reference sequence). This CDR3 is built from 14 residues. With 5 bases clipped from V and 2 bases from J, the junction kept 2 bases outside the gene matches. The CDR3 loop reads CASSGTSGAYEQYF. DNA for the CDR3: TGTGCCAGTAGTGGGACTAGCGGTGCCTACGAGCAGTACTTC.

This chain's CDR3 is CASSRVVELTEAFF. In nucleotides, the CDR3 is TGCGCCAGCAGCCGAGTGGTAGAGTTGACTGAAGCTTTCTTT. The gene calls are TRBV4-1 and TRBJ1-1, with unresolved D. Per the germline V gene, CDR1 is MGHRA and CDR2 is YSYEKL. Trimming took 4 bases from V and 5 from J, leaving 14 bases between them. CDR3 size: 14 residues.

V usage is TRBV10-3 and J usage is TRBJ2-3; TRBD1 aligns across 7 bases. The germline CDR1 and CDR2 sequences are ENHRY and SYGVKD. The J segment lost 6 bases and the V segment lost 6 bases, leaving 6 bases of the junction unmatched. The CDR3 extends over 13 amino acids. The CDR3 sequence: CAIRGQILDTQYF. The CDR3 DNA sequence: TGTGCCATCAGGGGACAGATCCTCGATACGCAGTATTTT.

The chain employs TRBV6-6 and TRBJ1-2; perhaps TRBD1 as D (6 bases). This CDR3 region has 13 residues. V was cut by 1 base and J by 8 bases, with 11 bases left in between. Germline CDR1 reads MNHNY; CDR2 reads SVGAGI (reference sequence). The CDR3 nucleotides read TGTGCCAGCAGTTACTATCCAGGGGCGGGCTACACCTTC. Amino acid sequence: CASSYYPGAGYTF.

The genes are TRBV9 and TRBJ1-2; unclear D gene. This CDR3 is built from 16 residues. Germline CDR1 reads SGDLS; CDR2 reads YYNGEE. Trimming cost V 3 bases and J 0 bases, with 15 bases left between them. CDR3 sequence reads: CASSAPETSANYGYTF. DNA of the CDR3: TGTGCCAGCAGCGCTCCTGAGACTTCAGCTAACTATGGCTACACCTTC. The variable domain in full, with the rest retrieved from reference TRBV9 and TRBJ1-2, is DSGVTQTPKHLITATGQRVTLRCSPRSGDLSVYWYQQSLDQGLQFLIQYYNGEERAKGNILERFSAQQFPDLHSELNLSSLELGDSALYFCASSAPETSANYGYTFGSGTRLTVV.

This chain's CDR3 is CASSSLPTETNYGYTF. The DNA of the CDR3 is TGTGCCAGCAGCTCCCTCCCGACAGAGACCAACTATGGCTACACCTTC. The chain employs TRBV9 and TRBJ1-2; possibly TRBD1 for D (5 bases). Trimming stripped 4 bases from V and 2 bases from J, with 18 bases between. This CDR3 spans 16 amino acids. Per the germline V gene, CDR1 is SGDLS and CDR2 is YYNGEE. The entire variable domain, with the rest obtained from reference TRBV9 and TRBJ1-2, is as follows: DSGVTQTPKHLITATGQRVTLRCSPRSGDLSVYWYQQSLDQGLQFLIQYYNGEERAKGNILERFSAQQFPDLHSELNLSSLELGDSALYFCASSSLPTETNYGYTFGSGTRLTVV.

This clone was seen a handful of times. The rearrangement joins TRBV18 to TRBJ2-7; D may be TRBD1 (7 bases). This CDR3 is built from 15 residues. Looked up from germline, CDR1 is KGHSH and CDR2 is LQKENI. The V gene lost 4 bases and the J gene lost 7 bases, with 20 bases spanning the gap. The CDR3 DNA sequence: TGTGCCAGCTCACGAGGGGAGGAGGGGGCGAAAGAGCAGTACTTC. This sequence encodes CASSRGEEGAKEQYF.

J is TRBJ1-1 and V is TRBV7-9; D may be TRBD1 (6 bases). The CDR3 has 15 amino acids. V shed 5 bases and J shed 0 bases, with 13 bases lying between them. Germline V gene sequence: CDR1 SEHNR, CDR2 FQNEAQ (reference sequence). The chain's CDR3 is CASSPQDSLNTEAFF. In DNA form, the CDR3 reads TGTGCCAGCAGCCCGCAGGACAGTTTGAACACTGAAGCTTTCTTT.

The rearrangement joins TRBV27 to TRBJ1-2; TRBD1 matches 12 bases. The CDR3 has 16 amino acids. The V segment lost 5 bases and the J segment 6 bases; nucleotides outside the gene matches: 10. CDR1 and CDR2 (germline): MNHEY, SMNVEV (reference sequence). The chain's CDR3 is CASSLGQGALSDGYTF. Here the CDR3 DNA reads TGTGCCAGCAGTCTGGGACAGGGGGCTCTGAGTGATGGCTACACCTTC.

This clone was observed a handful of times. The chain employs TRBV14 and TRBJ1-2; perhaps TRBD1 as D (5 bases). V lost 1 base to trimming and J lost 4 bases, with 13 bases between them. The CDR3 is made up of 15 amino acids. Germline V lookup: CDR1 SGHDN, CDR2 FVKESK. The CDR3 coding sequence is TGTGCCAGCAGCCAAGGGGGCGGGGGAAGCTATGGCTACACCTTC. As protein: CASSQGGGGSYGYTF. The variable domain in full, with the rest retrieved from reference TRBV14 and TRBJ1-2, is EAGVTQFPSHSVIEKGQTVTLRCDPISGHDNLYWYRRVMGKEIKFLLHFVKESKQDESGMPNNRFLAERTGGTYSTLKVQPAELEDSGVYFCASSQGGGGSYGYTFGSGTRLTVV.

The V gene is TRBV19, the J gene TRBJ2-2; TRBD2 matches at 8 bases. V lost 5 bases and J lost 6; bases outside the gene matches: 5. Germline CDR1 LNHDA, CDR2 SQIVND (reference sequence). The CDR3 contains 14 residues. This chain's CDR3 is CASSGGGPAGELFF. DNA for the CDR3: TGTGCCAGTAGTGGCGGGGGGCCAGCCGGGGAGCTGTTTTTT. The variable domain in full, completed from reference TRBV19 and TRBJ2-2, reads DGGITQSPKYLFRKEGQNVTLSCEQNLNHDAMYWYRQDPGQGLRLIYYSQIVNDFQKGDIAEGYSVSREKKESFPLTVTSAQKNPTAFYLCASSGGGPAGELFFGEGSRLTVL.

This clone was counted only a few times. The chain has TRBV6-5 and TRBJ1-1; D is perhaps TRBD1 (5 bases). Germline V gives CDR1 MNHEY, CDR2 SVGAGI. The CDR3 length is 14 residues. V was shortened by 3 bases and J by 0 bases, with 8 bases between the two germline ends. CDR3 region: CASSYQGMNTEAFF. The CDR3, as DNA: TGTGCCAGCAGTTATCAGGGCATGAACACTGAAGCTTTCTTT.

This clone occurred once. The V call is TRBV7-2, the J call TRBJ1-1; D perhaps matches TRBD1 (6 bases). The CDR3 runs to 13 residues. Trimming shortened V by 2 bases and J by 12 bases, and 16 bases separated the two germline ends. CDR1 SGHTA and CDR2 FQGNSA come from the germline V gene. The CDR3 coding sequence is TGTGCCAGCAGCTTAATCAGGGAAGGGGGTACTTTCTTT. Amino acid sequence: CASSLIREGGTFF.

The genes are TRBV27 and TRBJ1-5; 7 positions match TRBD1. Germline-derived CDR1 and CDR2 are MNHEY and SMNVEV (reference sequence). V gave up 5 bases and J gave up 3 bases; unmatched junction bases: 7. There are 15 residues in the CDR3. The CDR3 coding sequence is TGTGCCAGCAGTGCCCGGACAGGCCCCAATCAGCCCCAGCATTTT. It translates to CASSARTGPNQPQHF.

The chain joins TRBV7-6 to TRBJ2-7; D is perhaps TRBD2 (5 bases). Trimming shortened V by 5 bases and J by 6 bases, and 17 bases separated the two germline ends. The length of the CDR3 is 14 residues. Looked up from germline, CDR1 is SGHVS and CDR2 is FNYEAQ. The CDR3: CASSPLREGPEQYF. CDR3 coding DNA: TGTGCCAGCAGCCCCCTTCGTGAGGGCCCCGAGCAGTACTTC.

The V gene is TRBV5-1, the J gene TRBJ2-5; D not resolved. The DNA end is more similar to TRBJ2-7, so the J call may be wrong. The CDR3 consists of 15 residues. Germline CDR1 is SGHRS and CDR2 is YFSETQ. In DNA, the CDR3 is TGCGCCAGCAGCAGATCCACCCGCGCCGTCCACGAGCAGTACTTC. Its protein is CASSRSTRAVHEQYF.

The table lists this clone with a count of one. J is TRBJ2-2 and V is TRBV5-1, with D maybe TRBD1 (6 bases). Germline V gene sequence: CDR1 SGHRS, CDR2 YFSETQ. The CDR3 spans 16 residues. V lost 5 bases and J 2 bases, leaving 16 bases between the germline ends. The CDR3 region is CASSGKTGQNTGELFF. The CDR3 DNA sequence: TGCGCCAGCAGTGGAAAAACGGGACAAAACACCGGGGAGCTGTTTTTT. Filled out from reference TRBV5-1 and TRBJ2-2, the complete variable domain reads KAGVTQTPRYLIKTRGQQVTLSCSPISGHRSVSWYQQTPGQGLQFLFEYFSETQRNKGNFPGRFSGRQFSNSRSEMNVSTLELGDSALYLCASSGKTGQNTGELFFGEGSRLTVL.

V gene TRBV7-7 combines with J gene TRBJ1-3; TRBD1 aligns across 9 bases. The trim removed 5 bases at V and 3 bases at J, leaving 5 bases unmatched. Germline CDR1 reads SSHAT; CDR2 reads FNYEAQ (reference sequence). The CDR3 extends over 15 amino acids. The CDR3 DNA follows: TGTGCCAGCAGCGCCGGACAGGGGTTTGGAAACACCATATATTTT. Its translation is CASSAGQGFGNTIYF.

The sample holds many counts of this clone. V gene TRBV6-5 combines with J gene TRBJ2-2; 9 positions match TRBD1. CDR3 length equals 14 residues. Trimming cost V 4 bases and J 6 bases; bases outside gene matches: 3. The germline CDR1 and CDR2 sequences are MNHEY and SVGAGI. DNA of the CDR3: TGTGCCAGCAGTTGGGGACAGGGACCCGGGGAGCTGTTTTTT. Its protein is CASSWGQGPGELFF.

The J gene is TRBJ1-1, the V gene TRBV18; possible D gene TRBD1, 6 bases. V lost 2 bases and J lost 4, with 17 bases in between. This CDR3 region has 16 residues. The germline V gene has CDR1 KGHSH and CDR2 LQKENI. The DNA of the CDR3 is TGTGCCAGCTCACCAGCCCGCAGGGGACGCGGCACTGAAGCTTTCTTT. Its translation is CASSPARRGRGTEAFF.

In DNA, the CDR3 is TGCGCCAGCCGTCGGGACAGCTTCATGAACACTGAAGCTTTCTTT. Translation gives CASRRDSFMNTEAFF. The rearrangement joins TRBV5-1 to TRBJ1-1; 7 nucleotides align to TRBD1. Trimming cost V 7 bases and J 0 bases; bases outside gene matches: 9. The CDR3 has 15 amino acids. CDR1 is SGHRS and CDR2 is YFSETQ in the germline V gene.

V usage is TRBV7-9 and J usage is TRBJ1-1; 12 bases align to TRBD1. In germline, CDR1 is SEHNR, CDR2 FQNEAQ (reference sequence). V was clipped by 3 bases and J by 10 bases; unmatched bases: 0. This CDR3 has 12 amino acids. CDR3 DNA sequence: TGTGCCAGCAGCTTGGGACAGGGGGCAGCTTTCTTT. This gives the protein CASSLGQGAAFF.